The next 10 T cell receptor beta chains were all read from a single sample in a study of patients and donors after allogeneic stem cell transplantation. TCRdb analysed the RT-PCR reads with MiXCR anew, one entry per CDR3 protein. The table has roughly 940,000 distinct CDR3 sequences, about a sixth seen once; the top ten hold roughly 6%. The sample was blood, either unsorted or a sorted T cell fraction (not recorded which). These receptors were collected from a human donor who was either an allogeneic HSCT recipient or a stem cell or donor lymphocyte infusion donor (not recorded which). It is not recorded whose cells these are; they may come from a transplant donor.

The table lists this clonotype with a few counts. V and J are TRBV5-1 and TRBJ2-7; 9 bases are a match to TRBD1. V shed 5 bases, J shed 2 bases, and the junction held 11 bases outside the gene matches. This CDR3 region has 16 residues. CDR1 and CDR2 from the germline V gene are SGHRS and YFSETQ. The CDR3 bases are TGCGCCAGCAGTCGGACCGGGACAGGGAGACCCTACGAGCAGTACTTC. Encoded protein: CASSRTGTGRPYEQYF. Variable domain in full (rest from reference TRBV5-1 and TRBJ2-7): KAGVTQTPRYLIKTRGQQVTLSCSPISGHRSVSWYQQTPGQGLQFLFEYFSETQRNKGNFPGRFSGRQFSNSRSEMNVSTLELGDSALYLCASSRTGTGRPYEQYFGPGTRLTVT.

In its sample, this clonotype was seen a few times. The chain employs TRBV7-6 and TRBJ2-3; TRBD2 might be the D (5 bases). CDR1 and CDR2 (germline): SGHVS, FNYEAQ. CDR3 length equals 13 residues. Trimming removed 5 bases at V and 11 bases at J, with 17 bases between. This chain's CDR3 is CASSPLGFGGQYF. The CDR3 region has the DNA TGTGCCAGCAGCCCGCTCGGGTTTGGAGGGCAGTATTTT.

This clonotype was counted between two and nine times. The V call is TRBV4-1, the J call TRBJ1-2; a possible D gene is TRBD1 (5 bases). The germline gives CDR1 MGHRA, CDR2 YSYEKL. This CDR3 comprises 13 residues. Trimming removed 4 bases from V and 8 bases from J, with 14 bases in between. CDR3 in DNA: TGCGCCAGCAGCCTTGCCCCAGGGAACGGCTACACCTTC. The encoded protein is CASSLAPGNGYTF.

This chain joins TRBV5-1 and TRBJ1-2, with a tentative D call TRBD1 (6 bases). Trimming removed 5 bases at V and 5 bases at J, with 10 bases between. The CDR3 runs 12 residues. Germline V gene lookup returns CDR1 SGHRS and CDR2 YFSETQ. CDR3 region: CASRDSSYGYTF. DNA for the CDR3: TGCGCCAGCAGGGACAGCTCGTATGGCTACACCTTC.

The chain employs TRBV5-6 and TRBJ2-5; 8 bases map to TRBD1. V shed 4 bases and J 3 bases; nucleotides not matched to a gene: 8. Germline values: CDR1 SGHDT, CDR2 YYEEEE. This CDR3 is built from 15 residues. The CDR3 spells CASSRRPDREETQYF. The DNA for the CDR3 is TGTGCCAGCAGCCGACGACCGGACAGGGAAGAGACCCAGTACTTC.

This clonotype showed up many times. The chain recombines TRBV29-1 with TRBJ2-1, with TRBD1 as a possible D gene (5 bases). CDR3 size: 11 residues. V gave up 6 bases and J gave up 9 bases, with 12 bases separating them. From germline, CDR1 is SQVTM and CDR2 ANQGSEA. DNA for the CDR3: TGCAGCGTCCTGGGGCGCGGTGAGCAGTTCTTC. It translates to CSVLGRGEQFF.

In its sample, this clonotype was seen a few times. The chain carries TRBV27 and TRBJ1-5; TRBD1 is a possible D gene (6 bases). Germline V gene data show CDR1 as MNHEY and CDR2 as SMNVEV (reference sequence). V shed 5 bases and J shed 7 bases, with 21 bases lying between them. The CDR3 is 16 amino acids. CDR3 loop: CASSQEPPDSGQPQHF. In DNA form, the CDR3 reads TGTGCCAGCAGTCAAGAACCCCCGGACAGCGGACAGCCCCAGCATTTT.

The table lists this clonotype with many counts. V usage is TRBV12-3 or TRBV12-4 and J usage is TRBJ2-2, with a possible D match to TRBD2 (6 bases). Trimming took off 6 bases at V and 7 bases at J, with 18 bases between the two ends. The length of the CDR3 is 15 residues. The CDR3 reads CASSGTSEIGGELFF. Here the CDR3 DNA reads TGTGCCAGCAGCGGGACTTCCGAAATTGGCGGGGAGCTGTTTTTT.

Turning to this clonotype: At one boundary the junction diverges from the germline segment, which might be a read error. This chain links TRBV7-7 with TRBJ2-5; 9 bases line up with TRBD2. This CDR3 is built from 15 residues. The germline CDR1 and CDR2 sequences are SSHAT and FNYEAQ (reference sequence). CDR3 DNA sequence: TGTGCTAGCAGCTTAGATGGACTAGCGATGGAGACCCAGTACTTC. Translation gives CASSLDGLAMETQYF.

Only a few counts were recorded for this clonotype. The chain uses TRBV7-9 and TRBJ2-3; D perhaps matches TRBD2 (6 bases). The CDR3 loop spans 16 amino acids. Germline V lookup: CDR1 SEHNR, CDR2 FQNEAQ (reference sequence). Trimming stripped 4 bases from V and 4 bases from J, with 18 bases between. CDR3 region: CASSSGGSGWADTQYF. The CDR3 bases are TGTGCCAGCAGCTCCGGGGGAAGCGGGTGGGCAGATACGCAGTATTTT.